This T cell receptor (beta chain) was sequenced during a study of follicular helper T cells after annual influenza vaccination. Points on this clone: Antigen unknown.

Points from the study as a whole: Most later recoveries of Day 7 ICOS+CD38+ clones were ICOS-CD38- cTfh.

Documented time point: 2015-2016 season, pre-vaccination. Before and after seasonal inactivated influenza vaccination, adults gave blood for sorting CD4 subsets for sequencing. Excluded were substance abuse, HIV/AIDS, active cancer, immunomodulatory drugs and active illness. Blood volume per time point ranged from roughly 35 to 110 mL. Measured with immunoSEQ multiplex PCR; TCRdb has only the in-frame clones, and not every one. The repertoire holds approximately 5,100 clones, with nearly 85% as singletons. This clonotype originated in an adult who received the influenza vaccine. The specimen comprised CXCR5- memory CD4+ T cells sorted from blood, sampled on the day of influenza vaccination.

For the CDR3, the DNA is TGTGCCAGCAGGCAAAGTTCAATGGCAACCGGGGAGCTGTTTTTT. Protein product: CASRQSSMATGELFF. The genes are TRBV28 and TRBJ2-2; no firm D call. The germline V gene encodes CDR1 MDHEN and CDR2 SYDVKM. The CDR3 runs to 15 residues. V was pared by 6 bases and J by 5 bases, with 16 bases between.